The 9 T cell receptor beta chains presented below share a single source sample, sequenced in a study of T cells in Graves' hyperthyroidism and ophthalmopathy. Amplification of TCR beta CDR3 regions was performed using RNA transcripts as template. A set of HTBI primers served as the primers for a first-round RT-PCR of the TCR CDR3. TCRdb passed the multiplex PCR reads through MiXCR, listing each CDR3 protein once. The table includes around 540,000 distinct CDR3 sequences, more than 15% detected once. The sample was blood. These receptors were taken from a woman aged 25-40 years with Graves' ophthalmopathy.

This clonotype was detected only a few times. The chain has TRBV4-3 and TRBJ2-7; D remains ambiguous. Germline CDR1 LGHNA, CDR2 YSLEER. The CDR3 loop spans 16 amino acids. V dropped 0 bases and J dropped 0 bases, with 12 bases sitting between them. CDR3 bases: TGCGCCAGCAGCCAAGATCTGGGTTCTCCCTCCTACGAGCAGTACTTC. As protein: CASSQDLGSPSYEQYF.

This clonotype was recorded at least ten times. V gene TRBV27 combines with J gene TRBJ2-7; no clear D. The CDR3 sequence is 17 residues long. Between the trimmed V and J ends, which lost 5 bases and 3 bases, there was a span of 23 bases. The germline V gene encodes CDR1 MNHEY and CDR2 SMNVEV (reference sequence). The CDR3 bases are TGTGCCAGCAGTCCCTACCAAGGCCAGCCTTGGGTCTACGAGCAGTACTTC. Translating gives CASSPYQGQPWVYEQYF.

This clonotype has at least ten counts. This rearrangement joins TRBV20-1 to TRBJ1-5, with a weak D call TRBD1 (5 bases). This CDR3 is built from 15 residues. From germline, CDR1 is DFQATT and CDR2 SNEGSKA (reference sequence). Trimming took 1 base from V and 5 from J, leaving 15 bases between them. The CDR3 loop reads CSARGLTLGDQPQHF. The CDR3 DNA sequence: TGCAGTGCTAGAGGCTTGACTCTGGGGGATCAGCCCCAGCATTTT.

This clonotype was found many times. CDR3 protein: CASSDQGYTEAFF. The CDR3, as DNA: TGTGCCAGCAGTGACCAAGGTTACACTGAAGCTTTCTTT. The chain combines TRBV6-1 with TRBJ1-1; D ambiguous. This CDR3 contains 13 residues. The V gene's germline CDR1 is MNHNS and CDR2 SASEGT. V was shortened by 3 bases and J by 3 bases, with 8 bases between the two germline ends.

The V gene is TRBV5-1, the J gene TRBJ2-5, with D perhaps matching TRBD1 (6 bases). V shed 4 bases and J shed 5 bases, with 15 bases lying between them. The CDR3 is made up of 14 amino acids. Germline V gene sequence: CDR1 SGHRS, CDR2 YFSETQ. The CDR3 region has the DNA TGCGCCAGCAGCCCAACAGGGAAAGATGAGACCCAGTACTTC. It encodes CASSPTGKDETQYF.

This clonotype was observed a few times. The rearrangement uses TRBV30 and TRBJ1-2; D not resolved. Trimming shortened V by 3 bases and J by 4 bases, and 12 bases separated the two germline ends. CDR3 length equals 13 residues. CDR1 is GTSNPN, CDR2 SVGIG, per germline (reference sequence). The CDR3 sequence: CAWSGPGVYGYTF. The CDR3 nucleotides are TGTGCCTGGAGCGGTCCCGGGGTCTATGGCTACACCTTC.

In its sample, this clonotype was seen a few times. Written as DNA, the CDR3 is TGCAGTGCTAGAGATCTTAGACAGGGGTCGAGAGAGACCCAGTACTTC. Translating gives CSARDLRQGSRETQYF. The J gene is TRBJ2-5, the V gene TRBV20-1, with 8 bases lining up with TRBD1. The V segment lost 0 bases and the J segment 4 bases; nucleotides outside the gene matches: 10. From germline, CDR1 is DFQATT and CDR2 SNEGSKA (reference sequence). The CDR3 is made up of 16 amino acids.

This clonotype was seen many times. V and J are TRBV6-1 and TRBJ2-5; D call uncertain. The V gene's germline CDR1 is MNHNS and CDR2 SASEGT. V lost 5 bases, J lost 5 bases, and 12 bases lay in between. This CDR3 contains 13 residues. CDR3 protein: CASSLGLGETQYF. The CDR3 DNA follows: TGTGCCAGCAGTTTGGGTCTGGGGGAGACCCAGTACTTC.

The sample holds many counts of this clonotype. This chain joins TRBV20-1 and TRBJ2-7; 10 bases align to TRBD2. This CDR3 has 15 residues. Per the germline V gene, CDR1 is DFQATT and CDR2 is SNEGSKA (reference sequence). V shed 0 bases and J 7 bases; nucleotides not matched to a gene: 9. In DNA form, the CDR3 reads TGCAGTGCTAGAGATGATAGCGGGAGGTTGGGTGAGCAGTACTTC. Encoded protein: CSARDDSGRLGEQYF.